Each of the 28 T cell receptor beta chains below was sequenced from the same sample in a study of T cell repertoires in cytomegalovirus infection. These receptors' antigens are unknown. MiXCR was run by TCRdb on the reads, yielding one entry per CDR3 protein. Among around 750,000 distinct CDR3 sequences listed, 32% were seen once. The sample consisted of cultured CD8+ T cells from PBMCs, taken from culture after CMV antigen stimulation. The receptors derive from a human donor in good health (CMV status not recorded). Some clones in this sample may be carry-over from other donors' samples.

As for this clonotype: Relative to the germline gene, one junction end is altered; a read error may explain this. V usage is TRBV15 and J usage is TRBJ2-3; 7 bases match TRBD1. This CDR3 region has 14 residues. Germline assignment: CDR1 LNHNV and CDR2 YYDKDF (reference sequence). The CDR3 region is CVTSEEQGTDTQYF. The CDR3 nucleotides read TGTGTCACCAGCGAAGAACAGGGGACAGATACGCAGTATTTT.

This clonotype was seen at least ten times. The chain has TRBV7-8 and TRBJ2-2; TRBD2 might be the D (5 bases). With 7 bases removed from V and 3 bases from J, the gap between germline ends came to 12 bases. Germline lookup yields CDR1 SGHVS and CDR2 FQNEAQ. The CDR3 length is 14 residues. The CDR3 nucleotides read TGTGCCAGCACCCCGGACTTGTACACCGGGGAGCTGTTTTTT. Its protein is CASTPDLYTGELFF.

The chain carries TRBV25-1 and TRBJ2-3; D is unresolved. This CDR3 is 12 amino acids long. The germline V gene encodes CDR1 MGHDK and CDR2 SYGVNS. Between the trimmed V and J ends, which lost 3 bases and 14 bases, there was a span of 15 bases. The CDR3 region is CASSDPIGCAYF. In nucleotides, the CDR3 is TGTGCCAGCAGTGATCCGATTGGGTGTGCGTATTTT.

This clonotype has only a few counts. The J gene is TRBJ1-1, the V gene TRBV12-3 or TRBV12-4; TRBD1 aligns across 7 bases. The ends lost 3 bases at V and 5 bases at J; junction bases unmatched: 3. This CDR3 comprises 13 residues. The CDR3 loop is CASSLTGWTEAFF. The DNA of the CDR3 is TGTGCCAGCAGTTTGACAGGGTGGACTGAAGCTTTCTTT.

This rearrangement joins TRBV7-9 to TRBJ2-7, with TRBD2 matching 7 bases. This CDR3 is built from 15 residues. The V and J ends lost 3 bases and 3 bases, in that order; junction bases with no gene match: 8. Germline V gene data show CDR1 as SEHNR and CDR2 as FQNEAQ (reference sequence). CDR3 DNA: TGTGCCAGCAGCTTCCAAGGACTAGAACACTACGAGCAGTACTTC. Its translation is CASSFQGLEHYEQYF.

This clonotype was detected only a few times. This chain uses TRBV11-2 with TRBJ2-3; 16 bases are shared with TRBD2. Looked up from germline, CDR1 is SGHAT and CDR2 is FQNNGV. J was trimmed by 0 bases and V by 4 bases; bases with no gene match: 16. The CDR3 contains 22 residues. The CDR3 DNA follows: TGTGCCAGCAGCTCAACCCCCGGGACTAGCGGGGGGGCCGTTCCTAGCACAGATACGCAGTATTTT. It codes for CASSSTPGTSGGAVPSTDTQYF.

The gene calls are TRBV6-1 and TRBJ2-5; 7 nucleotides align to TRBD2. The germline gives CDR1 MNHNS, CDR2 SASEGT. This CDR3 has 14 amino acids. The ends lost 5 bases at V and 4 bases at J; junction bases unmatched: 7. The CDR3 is CASSSRGVTETQYF. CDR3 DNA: TGTGCCAGCAGTTCCCGGGGGGTTACAGAGACCCAGTACTTC.

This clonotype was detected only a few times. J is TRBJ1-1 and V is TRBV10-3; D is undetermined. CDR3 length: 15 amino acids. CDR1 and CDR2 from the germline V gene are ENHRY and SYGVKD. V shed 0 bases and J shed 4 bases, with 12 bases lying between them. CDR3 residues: CAISESGAGRTEAFF. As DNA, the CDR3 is TGTGCCATCAGTGAGTCGGGAGCTGGGCGCACTGAAGCTTTCTTT.

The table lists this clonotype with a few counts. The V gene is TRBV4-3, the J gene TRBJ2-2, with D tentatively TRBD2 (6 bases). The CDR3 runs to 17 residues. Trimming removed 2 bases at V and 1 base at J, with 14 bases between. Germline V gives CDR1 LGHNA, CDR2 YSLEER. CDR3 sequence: CASSQPTSPMNTGELFF. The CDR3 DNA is TGCGCCAGCAGCCAACCTACTAGCCCAATGAACACCGGGGAGCTGTTTTTT.

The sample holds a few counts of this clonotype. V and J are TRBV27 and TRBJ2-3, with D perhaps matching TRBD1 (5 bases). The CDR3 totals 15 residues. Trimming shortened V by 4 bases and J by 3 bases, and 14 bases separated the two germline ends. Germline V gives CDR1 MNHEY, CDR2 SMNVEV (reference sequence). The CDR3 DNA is TGTGCCAGCAGTTCCCAGGGTATTAGTACAGATACGCAGTATTTT. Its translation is CASSSQGISTDTQYF.

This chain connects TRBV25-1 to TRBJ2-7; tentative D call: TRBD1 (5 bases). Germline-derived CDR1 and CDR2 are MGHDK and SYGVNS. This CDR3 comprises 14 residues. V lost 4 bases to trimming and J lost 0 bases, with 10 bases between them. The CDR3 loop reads CASSVQASSYEQYF. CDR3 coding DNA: TGTGCCAGCAGTGTACAGGCGAGCTCCTACGAGCAGTACTTC.

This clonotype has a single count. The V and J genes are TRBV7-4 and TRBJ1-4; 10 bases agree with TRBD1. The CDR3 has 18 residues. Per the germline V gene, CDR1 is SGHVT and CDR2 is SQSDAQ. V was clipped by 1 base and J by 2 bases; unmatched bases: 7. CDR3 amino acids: CASSLVLRQGATNEKLFF. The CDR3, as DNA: TGTGCCAGCAGCTTAGTCTTAAGACAGGGGGCGACTAATGAAAAACTGTTTTTT. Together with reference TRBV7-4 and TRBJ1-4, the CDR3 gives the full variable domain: GAGVSQSPRYKVAKRGRDVALRCDSISGHVTLYWYRQTLGQGSEVLTYSQSDAQRDKSGRPSGRFSAERPERSVSTLKIQRTEQGDSAVYLCASSLVLRQGATNEKLFFGSGTQLSVL.

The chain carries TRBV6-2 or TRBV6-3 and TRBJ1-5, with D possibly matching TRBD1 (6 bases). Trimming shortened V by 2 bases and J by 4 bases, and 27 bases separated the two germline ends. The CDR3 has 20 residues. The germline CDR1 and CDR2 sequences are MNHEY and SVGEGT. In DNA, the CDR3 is TGTGCCAGCAGTTACAATTTCGGCAGGGGAGTAGACTGGATTAATCAGCCCCAGCATTTT. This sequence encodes CASSYNFGRGVDWINQPQHF.

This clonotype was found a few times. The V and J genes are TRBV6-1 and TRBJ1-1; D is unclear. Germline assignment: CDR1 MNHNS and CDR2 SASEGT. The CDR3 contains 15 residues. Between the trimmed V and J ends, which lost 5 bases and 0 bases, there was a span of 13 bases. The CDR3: CASSSQHGVNTEAFF. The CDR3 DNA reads TGTGCCAGCAGTTCCCAACACGGGGTGAACACTGAAGCTTTCTTT.

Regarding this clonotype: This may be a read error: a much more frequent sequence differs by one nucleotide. The CDR3 DNA follows: TGTGCCAGCAGCTATGACAAGGTAGATCAGTTCTTC. Its translation: CASSYDKVDQFF. V gene TRBV7-6 combines with J gene TRBJ2-1; D remains ambiguous. Trimming took 4 bases from V and 13 from J, leaving 14 bases between them. The CDR3 extends over 12 amino acids. Germline V gene lookup returns CDR1 SGHVS and CDR2 FNYEAQ.

The CDR3 DNA reads TGTGCCAGCAGTTCTTTTGGCAGGGCTTTTTACGAGCAGTACGTC. It encodes CASSSFGRAFYEQYV. The rearrangement uses TRBV6-5 and TRBJ2-7; maybe TRBD1 (5 bases). Trimming took 4 bases from V and 4 from J, leaving 17 bases between them. The CDR3 covers 15 residues. Germline V gene lookup returns CDR1 MNHEY and CDR2 SVGAGI.

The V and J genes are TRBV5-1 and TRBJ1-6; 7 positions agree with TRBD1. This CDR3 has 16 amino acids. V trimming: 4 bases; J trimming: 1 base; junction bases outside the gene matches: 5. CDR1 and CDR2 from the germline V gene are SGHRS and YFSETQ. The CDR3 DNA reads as TGCGCCAGCAGCGAGACAGGGATGTCCTATAATTCACCCCTCCACTTT. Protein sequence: CASSETGMSYNSPLHF.

The CDR3 reads CASSPSPGPNTEAFF. As DNA, the CDR3 is TGTGCCAGCAGCCCGTCCCCGGGCCCGAACACTGAAGCTTTCTTT. V and J are TRBV7-2 and TRBJ1-1, with D hard to call. This CDR3 has 15 residues. Germline V gene lookup returns CDR1 SGHTA and CDR2 FQGNSA. The V end was cut by 5 bases, the J end by 1 base, with 14 bases between.

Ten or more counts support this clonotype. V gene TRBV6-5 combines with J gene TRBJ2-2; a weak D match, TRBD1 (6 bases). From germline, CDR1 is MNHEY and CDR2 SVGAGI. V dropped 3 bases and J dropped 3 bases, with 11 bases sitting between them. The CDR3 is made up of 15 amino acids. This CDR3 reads CASSYRGGDTGELFF. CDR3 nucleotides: TGTGCCAGCAGTTATAGAGGGGGAGACACCGGGGAGCTGTTTTTT.

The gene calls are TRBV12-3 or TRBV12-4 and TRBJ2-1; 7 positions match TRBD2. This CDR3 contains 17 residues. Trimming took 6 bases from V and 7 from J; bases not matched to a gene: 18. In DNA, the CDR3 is TGTGCCAGCAGCAACCCAGGGAGGGCGAGAAGTGGAAATGAGCAGTTCTTC. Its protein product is CASSNPGRARSGNEQFF.

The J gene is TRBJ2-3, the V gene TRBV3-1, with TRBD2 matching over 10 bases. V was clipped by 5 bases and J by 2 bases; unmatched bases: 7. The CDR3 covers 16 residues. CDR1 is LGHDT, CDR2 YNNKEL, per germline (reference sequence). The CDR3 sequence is CASSNFLAGDTDTQYF. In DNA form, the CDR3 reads TGTGCCAGCAGCAACTTCCTAGCGGGGGACACAGATACGCAGTATTTT.

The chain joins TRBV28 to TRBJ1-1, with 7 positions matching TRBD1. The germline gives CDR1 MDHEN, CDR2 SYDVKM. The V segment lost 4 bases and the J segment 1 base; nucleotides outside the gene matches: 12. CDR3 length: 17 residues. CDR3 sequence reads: CASSSLTGRDWNTEAFF. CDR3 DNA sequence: TGTGCCAGCAGTTCCTTGACAGGGAGGGATTGGAACACTGAAGCTTTCTTT.

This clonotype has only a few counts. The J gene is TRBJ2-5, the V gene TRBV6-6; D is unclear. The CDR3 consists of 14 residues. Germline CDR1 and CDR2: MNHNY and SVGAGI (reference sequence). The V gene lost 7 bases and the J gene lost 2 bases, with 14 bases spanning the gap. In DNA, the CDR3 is TGTGCCAGCACTTCAGGTGGATGGCAAGAGACCCAGTACTTC. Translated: CASTSGGWQETQYF.

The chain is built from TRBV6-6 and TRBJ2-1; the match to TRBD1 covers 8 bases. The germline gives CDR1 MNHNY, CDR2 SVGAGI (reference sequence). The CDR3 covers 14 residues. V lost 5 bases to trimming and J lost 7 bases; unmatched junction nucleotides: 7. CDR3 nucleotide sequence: TGTGCCAGCAGTAAACAGGGGGTTTGGAATGAGCAGTTCTTC. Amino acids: CASSKQGVWNEQFF.

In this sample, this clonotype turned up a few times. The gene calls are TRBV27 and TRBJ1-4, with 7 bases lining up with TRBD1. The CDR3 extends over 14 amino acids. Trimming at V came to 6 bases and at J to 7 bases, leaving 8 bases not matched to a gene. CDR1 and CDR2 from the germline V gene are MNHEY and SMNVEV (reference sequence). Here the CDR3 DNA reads TGTGCCAGCAGCCGACAGGGAAGTGCTGAAAAACTGTTTTTT. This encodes CASSRQGSAEKLFF.

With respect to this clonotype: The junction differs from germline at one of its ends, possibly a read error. Here the CDR3 DNA reads TGTGCTAGCAGCTCATTACAGGATCAGGCACAGAACACTGAAGCTTTCTTT. Amino acid sequence: CASSSLQDQAQNTEAFF. V and J are TRBV7-7 and TRBJ1-1, with D possibly matching TRBD1 (5 bases). Germline-derived CDR1 and CDR2 are SSHAT and FNYEAQ (reference sequence). This CDR3 spans 17 amino acids.

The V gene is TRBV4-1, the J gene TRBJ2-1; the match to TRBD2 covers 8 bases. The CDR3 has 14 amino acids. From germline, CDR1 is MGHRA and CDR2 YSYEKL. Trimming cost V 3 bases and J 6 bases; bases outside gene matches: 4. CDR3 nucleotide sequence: TGCGCCAGCAGCCACGGAGCGGGGGCCAATGAGCAGTTCTTC. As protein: CASSHGAGANEQFF.

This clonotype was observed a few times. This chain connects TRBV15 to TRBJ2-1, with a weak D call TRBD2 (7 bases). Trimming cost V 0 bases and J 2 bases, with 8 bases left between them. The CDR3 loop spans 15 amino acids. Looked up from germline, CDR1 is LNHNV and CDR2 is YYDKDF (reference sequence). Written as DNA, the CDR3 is TGTGCCACCAGCAGAGAGCGGGGGCCCTACAATGAGCAGTTCTTC. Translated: CATSRERGPYNEQFF.